The 10 T cell receptor beta chains below all came from one sample that was sequenced in a study of response to subunit inactivated influenza vaccine. In TCRdb, the RT-PCR reads were re-called with MiXCR into one record per CDR3 protein. The table includes roughly 650,000 distinct CDR3 sequences, around 13% detected once. Material: PBMCs from blood, obtained about 14 days before vaccination. The source is a man aged 50 to 59 who received an inactivated influenza vaccine.

This clonotype was seen more than once but under ten times. The chain carries TRBV5-1 and TRBJ2-3; 12 bases fit TRBD2. This CDR3 is 15 amino acids long. The germline V gene encodes CDR1 SGHRS and CDR2 YFSETQ. The junction had 3 bases not matched to a gene; V was cut back by 3 bases and J by 4 bases. The CDR3 DNA is TGCGCCAGCAGCTCTAGCGGGGGGGGCGCAGATACGCAGTATTTT. Its protein product is CASSSSGGGADTQYF.

This clonotype appeared a few times. This chain uses TRBV6-5 with TRBJ2-2; the D gene is possibly TRBD2 (5 bases). The CDR3 runs 15 residues. The germline gives CDR1 MNHEY, CDR2 SVGAGI. V lost 2 bases and J 1 base, leaving 8 bases between the germline ends. As DNA, the CDR3 is TGTGCCAGCAGTTACCGAGGGCAGAACACCGGGGAGCTGTTTTTT. Translation gives CASSYRGQNTGELFF.

This clonotype was observed a handful of times. The chain combines TRBV12-3 or TRBV12-4 with TRBJ1-1, with a possible D match to TRBD1 (6 bases). The CDR3 is 15 amino acids. Trimming pared 5 bases from V and 2 bases from J, leaving 15 bases between. CDR3 in DNA: TGTGCCAGCAGTAGGAACAGGGTTATAAACACTGAAGCTTTCTTT. Translated: CASSRNRVINTEAFF.

This clonotype was seen many times. The chain carries TRBV28 and TRBJ1-2, with TRBD1 matching 10 bases. From germline, CDR1 is MDHEN and CDR2 SYDVKM. The J segment lost 4 bases and the V segment lost 4 bases, leaving 12 bases of the junction unmatched. The CDR3 is 17 amino acids. Here the CDR3 reads CASSSEATGGVGYGYTF. CDR3 DNA sequence: TGTGCCAGCAGTTCGGAGGCGACAGGGGGCGTTGGCTATGGCTACACCTTC.

The chain is built from TRBV20-1 and TRBJ2-1; 9 nucleotides line up with TRBD2. J was trimmed by 5 bases and V by 3 bases; bases with no gene match: 8. This CDR3 region has 15 residues. Looked up from germline, CDR1 is DFQATT and CDR2 is SNEGSKA (reference sequence). The CDR3 nucleotides read TGCAGTGCTAGGGGAAGCGGGAGGCCACACAATGAGCAGTTCTTC. Translating gives CSARGSGRPHNEQFF.

CDR3 loop: CSVAETGGFSGETQYF. Written as DNA, the CDR3 is TGCAGCGTTGCGGAGACAGGGGGTTTCTCCGGTGAGACCCAGTACTTC. The chain links TRBV29-1 to TRBJ2-5, with 9 bases that match TRBD1. Germline V gene lookup returns CDR1 SQVTM and CDR2 ANQGSEA. V shed 4 bases and J 5 bases; nucleotides not matched to a gene: 14. CDR3 length: 16 amino acids.

As for this clonotype: This may be a read error: a much more frequent sequence differs by one nucleotide. The chain uses TRBV5-6 and TRBJ1-5; unclear D gene. This CDR3 contains 12 residues. In germline, CDR1 is SGHDT, CDR2 YYEEEE. Deletions cut 3 bases from V and 6 bases from J, with 7 bases between. CDR3 in DNA: TGTGCCAGCAGCTCGTGGGGTCAGCCCCAGCATTTT. Amino acids: CASSSWGQPQHF.

The gene calls are TRBV6-1 and TRBJ1-6; D is uncertain. The CDR3 contains 15 residues. Germline V gene lookup returns CDR1 MNHNS and CDR2 SASEGT. V was cut by 5 bases and J by 3 bases, with 11 bases left in between. The CDR3 DNA reads TGTGCCAGCAGTATAGGACGGATCTATAATTCACCCCTCCACTTT. Translated: CASSIGRIYNSPLHF.

The chain recombines TRBV5-1 with TRBJ2-2, with D perhaps assigned TRBD1 or TRBD2 (5 bases each). The CDR3 has 15 amino acids. CDR1 is SGHRS and CDR2 is YFSETQ in the germline V gene. The V and J ends lost 4 bases and 9 bases respectively, with 19 bases between them. The CDR3: CASSPGDLTHRELFF. CDR3 coding DNA: TGCGCCAGCAGCCCCGGGGACCTAACCCACCGGGAGCTGTTTTTT. The whole variable domain, filled in from reference TRBV5-1 and TRBJ2-2, reads KAGVTQTPRYLIKTRGQQVTLSCSPISGHRSVSWYQQTPGQGLQFLFEYFSETQRNKGNFPGRFSGRQFSNSRSEMNVSTLELGDSALYLCASSPGDLTHRELFFGEGSRLTVL.

This clonotype appeared a few times. The chain has TRBV11-2 and TRBJ2-5; 9 positions match TRBD2. The CDR3 extends over 17 amino acids. V gave up 3 bases and J gave up 1 base; unmatched junction bases: 9. Germline V gene sequence: CDR1 SGHAT, CDR2 FQNNGV. The CDR3: CASSFIFAGGSQETQYF. In DNA form, the CDR3 reads TGTGCCAGCAGCTTCATATTTGCGGGAGGGTCCCAAGAGACCCAGTACTTC.